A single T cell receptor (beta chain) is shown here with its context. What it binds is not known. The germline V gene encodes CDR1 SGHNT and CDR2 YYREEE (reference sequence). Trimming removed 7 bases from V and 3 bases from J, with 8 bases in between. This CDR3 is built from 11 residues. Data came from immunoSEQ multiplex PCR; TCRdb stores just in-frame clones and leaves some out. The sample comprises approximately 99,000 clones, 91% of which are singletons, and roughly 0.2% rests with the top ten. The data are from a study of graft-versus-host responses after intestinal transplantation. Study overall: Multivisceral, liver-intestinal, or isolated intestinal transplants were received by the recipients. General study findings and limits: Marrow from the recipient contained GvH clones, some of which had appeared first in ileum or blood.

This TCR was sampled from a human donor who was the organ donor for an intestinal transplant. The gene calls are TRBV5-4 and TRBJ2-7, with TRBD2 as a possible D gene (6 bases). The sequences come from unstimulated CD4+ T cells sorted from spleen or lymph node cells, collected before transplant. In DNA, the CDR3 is TGTGCCAGCGGCGGGGACTACGAGCAGTACTTC. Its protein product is CASGGDYEQYF.